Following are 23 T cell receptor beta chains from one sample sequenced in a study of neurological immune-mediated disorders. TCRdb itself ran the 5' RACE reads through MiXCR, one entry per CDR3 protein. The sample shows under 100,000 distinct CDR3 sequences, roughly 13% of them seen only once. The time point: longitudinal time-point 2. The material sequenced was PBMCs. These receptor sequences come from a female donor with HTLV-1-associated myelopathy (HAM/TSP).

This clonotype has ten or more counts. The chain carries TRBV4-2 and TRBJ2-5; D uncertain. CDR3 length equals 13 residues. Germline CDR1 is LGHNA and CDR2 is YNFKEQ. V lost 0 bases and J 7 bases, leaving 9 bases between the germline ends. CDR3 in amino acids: CASSQDRVGTQYF. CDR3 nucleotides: TGTGCCAGCAGCCAAGATAGGGTCGGGACCCAGTACTTC.

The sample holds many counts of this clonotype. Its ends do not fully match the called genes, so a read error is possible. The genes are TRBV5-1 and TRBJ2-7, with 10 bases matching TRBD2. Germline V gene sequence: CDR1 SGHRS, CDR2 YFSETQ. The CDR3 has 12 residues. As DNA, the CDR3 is TGCGCCAGCAGCCCTGAAGCGGGGGGGCTTTCCTTC. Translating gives CASSPEAGGLSF.

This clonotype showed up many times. This chain's CDR3 is CASSQDSLDRALMNTEAFF. CDR3 in DNA: TGCGCCAGCAGCCAAGACTCCCTCGACAGGGCACTCATGAACACTGAAGCTTTCTTT. The chain couples TRBV4-1 to TRBJ1-1, with 7 bases identical to TRBD1. The CDR3 extends over 19 amino acids. Trimming at V came to 0 bases and at J to 0 bases, leaving 13 bases not matched to a gene. Germline V CDR1 and CDR2: MGHRA, YSYEKL.

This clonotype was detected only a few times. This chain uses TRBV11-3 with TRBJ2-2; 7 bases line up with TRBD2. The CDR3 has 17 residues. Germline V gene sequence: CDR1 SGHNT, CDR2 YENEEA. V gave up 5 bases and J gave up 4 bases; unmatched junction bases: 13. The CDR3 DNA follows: TGTGCCAGCAGCCCTGGGGAGGGAAGAGAGAGCACCGGGGAGCTGTTTTTT. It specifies CASSPGEGRESTGELFF.

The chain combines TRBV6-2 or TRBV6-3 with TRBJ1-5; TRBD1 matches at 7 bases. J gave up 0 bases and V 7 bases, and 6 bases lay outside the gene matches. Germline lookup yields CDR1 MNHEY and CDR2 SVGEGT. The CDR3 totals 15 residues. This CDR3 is CASTIGQVSNQPQHF. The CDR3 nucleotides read TGTGCCAGCACCATCGGACAGGTTAGCAATCAGCCCCAGCATTTT.

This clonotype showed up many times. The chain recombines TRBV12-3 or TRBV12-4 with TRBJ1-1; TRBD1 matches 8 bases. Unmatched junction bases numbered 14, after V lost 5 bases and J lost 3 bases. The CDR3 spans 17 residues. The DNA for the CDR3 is TGTGCCAGCAGTCTGGACAGGGCCTTCGCTCGGGACACTGAAGCTTTCTTT. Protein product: CASSLDRAFARDTEAFF.

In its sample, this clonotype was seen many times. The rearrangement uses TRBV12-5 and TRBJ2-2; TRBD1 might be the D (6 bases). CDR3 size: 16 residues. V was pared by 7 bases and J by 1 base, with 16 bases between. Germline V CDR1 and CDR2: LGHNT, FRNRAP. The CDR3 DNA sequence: TGTGCTAGTGCCCCGTGGGGGCCGGGGAACACCGGGGAGCTGTTTTTT. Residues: CASAPWGPGNTGELFF. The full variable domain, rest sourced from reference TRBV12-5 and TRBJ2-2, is DARVTQTPRHKVTEMGQEVTMRCQPILGHNTVFWYRQTMMQGLELLAYFRNRAPLDDSGMPKDRFSAEMPDATLATLKIQPSEPRDSAVYFCASAPWGPGNTGELFFGEGSRLTVL.

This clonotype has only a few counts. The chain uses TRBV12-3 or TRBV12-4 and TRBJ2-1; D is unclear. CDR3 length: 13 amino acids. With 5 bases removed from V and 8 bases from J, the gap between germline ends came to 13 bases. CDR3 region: CASSPNRIDEQFF. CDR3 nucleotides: TGTGCCAGCAGTCCCAATCGGATTGATGAGCAGTTCTTC.

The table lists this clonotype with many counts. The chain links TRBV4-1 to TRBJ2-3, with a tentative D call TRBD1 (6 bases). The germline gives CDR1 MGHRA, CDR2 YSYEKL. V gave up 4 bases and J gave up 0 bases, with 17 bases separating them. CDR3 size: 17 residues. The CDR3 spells CASSLRGYRDSTDTQYF. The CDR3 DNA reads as TGCGCCAGCAGCCTTAGGGGTTACAGGGATAGCACAGATACGCAGTATTTT.

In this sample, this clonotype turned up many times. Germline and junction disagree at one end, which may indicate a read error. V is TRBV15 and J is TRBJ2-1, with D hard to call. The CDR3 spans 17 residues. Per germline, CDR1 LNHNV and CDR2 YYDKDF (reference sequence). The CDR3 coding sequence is TGTGCTACCAGCAGAGATAGGTGGCAGTCCTCCTACAATGAGCAGTTCTTC. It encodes CATSRDRWQSSYNEQFF.

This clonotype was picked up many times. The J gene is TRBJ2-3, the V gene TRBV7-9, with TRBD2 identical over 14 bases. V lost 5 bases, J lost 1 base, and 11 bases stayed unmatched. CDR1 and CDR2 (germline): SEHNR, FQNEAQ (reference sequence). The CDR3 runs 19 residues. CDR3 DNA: TGTGCCAGCAGCCGACTATCAGTGGGACTAGCGGGGGGCACAGATACGCAGTATTTT. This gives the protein CASSRLSVGLAGGTDTQYF.

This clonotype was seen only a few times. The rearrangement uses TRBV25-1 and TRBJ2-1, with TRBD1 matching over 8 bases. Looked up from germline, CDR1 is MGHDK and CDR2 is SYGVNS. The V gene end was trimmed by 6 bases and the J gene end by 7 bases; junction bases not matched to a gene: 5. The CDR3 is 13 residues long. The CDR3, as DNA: TGTGCCAGCAGAGGACAGGGTAAAAATGAGCAGTTCTTC. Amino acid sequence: CASRGQGKNEQFF.

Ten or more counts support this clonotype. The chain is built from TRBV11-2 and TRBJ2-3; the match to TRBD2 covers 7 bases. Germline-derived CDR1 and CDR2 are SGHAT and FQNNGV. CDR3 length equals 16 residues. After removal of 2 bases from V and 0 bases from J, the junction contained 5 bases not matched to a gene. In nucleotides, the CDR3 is TGTGCCAGCAGCTTACGGGGGGTCCTAAGCACAGATACGCAGTATTTT. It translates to CASSLRGVLSTDTQYF.

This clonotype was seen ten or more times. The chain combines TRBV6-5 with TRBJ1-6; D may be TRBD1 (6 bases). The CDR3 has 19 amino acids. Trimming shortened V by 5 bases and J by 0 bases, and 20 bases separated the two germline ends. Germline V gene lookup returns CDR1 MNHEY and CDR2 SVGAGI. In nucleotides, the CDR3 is TGTGCCAGCAGTCCCCTGGGGGGGGCCGGTAGCTCCTATAATTCACCCCTCCACTTT. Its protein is CASSPLGGAGSSYNSPLHF.

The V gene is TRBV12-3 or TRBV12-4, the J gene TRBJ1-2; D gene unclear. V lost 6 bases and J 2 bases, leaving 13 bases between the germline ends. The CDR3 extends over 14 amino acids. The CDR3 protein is CASSLDGLNYGYTF. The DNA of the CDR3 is TGTGCCAGCAGCCTAGACGGATTAAACTATGGCTACACCTTC.

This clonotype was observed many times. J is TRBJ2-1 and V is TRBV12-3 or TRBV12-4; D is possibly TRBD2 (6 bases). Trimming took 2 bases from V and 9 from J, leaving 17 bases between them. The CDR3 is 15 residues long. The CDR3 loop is CASSLRSGTEGEQFF. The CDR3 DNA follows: TGTGCCAGCAGTTTAAGGTCCGGGACGGAGGGTGAGCAGTTCTTC.

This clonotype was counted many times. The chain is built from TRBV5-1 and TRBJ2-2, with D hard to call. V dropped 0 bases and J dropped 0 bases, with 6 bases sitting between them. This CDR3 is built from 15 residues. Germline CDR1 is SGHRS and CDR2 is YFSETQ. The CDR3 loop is CASSLGVTNTGELFF. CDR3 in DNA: TGCGCCAGCAGCTTGGGGGTTACGAACACCGGGGAGCTGTTTTTT.

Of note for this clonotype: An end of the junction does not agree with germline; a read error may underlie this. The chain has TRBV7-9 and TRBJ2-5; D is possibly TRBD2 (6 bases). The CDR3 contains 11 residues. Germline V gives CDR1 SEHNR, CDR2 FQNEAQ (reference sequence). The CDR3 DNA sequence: TGTGCCAGCAGTCTCCGGGAGACCAAGTACTTC. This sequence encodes CASSLRETKYF. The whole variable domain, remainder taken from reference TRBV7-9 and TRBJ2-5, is DTGVSQNPRHKITKRGQNVTFRCDPISEHNRLYWYRQTLGQGPEFLTYFQNEAQLEKSRLLSDRFSAERPKGSFSTLEIQRTEQGDSAMYLCASSLRETKYFGPGTRLLVL.

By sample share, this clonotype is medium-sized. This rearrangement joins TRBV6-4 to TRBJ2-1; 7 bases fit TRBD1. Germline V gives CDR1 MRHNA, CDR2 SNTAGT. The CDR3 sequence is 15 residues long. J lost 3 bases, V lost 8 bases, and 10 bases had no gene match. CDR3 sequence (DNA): TGTGCCAGCGGGAGCACAGGGGTAGGCTACAATGAGCAGTTCTTC. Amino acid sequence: CASGSTGVGYNEQFF.

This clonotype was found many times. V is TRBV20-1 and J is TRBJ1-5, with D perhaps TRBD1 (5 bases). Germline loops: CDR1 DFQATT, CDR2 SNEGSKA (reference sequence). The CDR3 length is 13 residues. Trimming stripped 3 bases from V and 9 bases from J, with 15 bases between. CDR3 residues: CSASGRPGTPQHF. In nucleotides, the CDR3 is TGCAGTGCTAGTGGTCGTCCAGGGACGCCCCAGCATTTT.

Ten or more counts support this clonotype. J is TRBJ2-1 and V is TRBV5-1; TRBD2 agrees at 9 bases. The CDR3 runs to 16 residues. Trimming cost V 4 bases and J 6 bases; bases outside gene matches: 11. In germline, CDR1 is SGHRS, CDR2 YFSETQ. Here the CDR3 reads CASSISGTSRFNEQFF. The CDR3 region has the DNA TGCGCCAGCAGCATCTCCGGGACTAGCAGGTTCAATGAGCAGTTCTTC.

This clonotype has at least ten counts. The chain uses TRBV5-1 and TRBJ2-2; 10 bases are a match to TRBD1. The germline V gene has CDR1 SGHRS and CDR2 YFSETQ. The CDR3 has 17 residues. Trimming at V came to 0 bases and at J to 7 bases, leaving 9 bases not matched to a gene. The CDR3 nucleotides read TGCGCCAGCAGCTTGGAGGGACAGGGGACAGCGGTCGGGGAGCTGTTTTTT. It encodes CASSLEGQGTAVGELFF. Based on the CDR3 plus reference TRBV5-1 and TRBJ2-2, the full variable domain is KAGVTQTPRYLIKTRGQQVTLSCSPISGHRSVSWYQQTPGQGLQFLFEYFSETQRNKGNFPGRFSGRQFSNSRSEMNVSTLELGDSALYLCASSLEGQGTAVGELFFGEGSRLTVL.

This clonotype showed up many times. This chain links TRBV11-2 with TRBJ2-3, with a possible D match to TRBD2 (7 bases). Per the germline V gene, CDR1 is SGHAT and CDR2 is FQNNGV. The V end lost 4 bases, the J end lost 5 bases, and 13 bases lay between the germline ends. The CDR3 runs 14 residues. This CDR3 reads CASSSRRGLDTQYF. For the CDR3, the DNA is TGTGCCAGCAGCTCCCGGCGGGGGCTAGATACGCAGTATTTT.